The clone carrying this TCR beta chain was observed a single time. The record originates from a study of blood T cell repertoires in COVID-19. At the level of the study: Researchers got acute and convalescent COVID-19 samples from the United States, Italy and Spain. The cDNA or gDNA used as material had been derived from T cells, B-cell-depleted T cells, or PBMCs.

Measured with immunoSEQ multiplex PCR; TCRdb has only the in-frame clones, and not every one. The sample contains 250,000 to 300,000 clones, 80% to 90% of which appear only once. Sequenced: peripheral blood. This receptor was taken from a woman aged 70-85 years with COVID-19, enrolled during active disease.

CDR3 DNA sequence: TGTGCCAGCTGTAAGGGAGGCTATGAGCAGTTCTTC. Its protein product is CASCKGGYEQFF. The genes are TRBV7-8 and TRBJ2-1, with D tentatively TRBD2 (6 bases). Germline V gene data show CDR1 as SGHVS and CDR2 as FQNEAQ. This CDR3 comprises 12 residues. V lost 8 bases and J 8 bases, leaving 13 bases between the germline ends.